What follows describes a single T cell receptor beta chain. Its antigen remains unidentified. CDR1 and CDR2 from the germline V gene are SGHDT and YYEEEE. CDR3 size: 15 residues. Trimming cost V 5 bases and J 2 bases; bases outside gene matches: 7. This sample is drawn from a study of T cell responses to AZD1222 COVID-19 vaccine. Here immunoSEQ multiplex PCR was the method, and the copy in TCRdb shows in-frame clones only, minus some. There are 100,000 to 150,000 clones in the sample; 70% to 85% occur only once, and about a quarter lies in the top ten. Overall study findings and caveats: Scientists sampled the repertoires only once the peak T cell response had passed.

The chain uses TRBV5-6 and TRBJ1-3, with TRBD1 matching 7 bases. The clonotype comes from an adult who received the AZD1222 COVID-19 vaccine. The specimen was peripheral blood, collected 28 days after the second AZD1222 dose. In DNA, the CDR3 is TGTGCCAGCAGTCATACCGGGACAGCTGGAAACACCATATATTTT. Protein sequence: CASSHTGTAGNTIYF.